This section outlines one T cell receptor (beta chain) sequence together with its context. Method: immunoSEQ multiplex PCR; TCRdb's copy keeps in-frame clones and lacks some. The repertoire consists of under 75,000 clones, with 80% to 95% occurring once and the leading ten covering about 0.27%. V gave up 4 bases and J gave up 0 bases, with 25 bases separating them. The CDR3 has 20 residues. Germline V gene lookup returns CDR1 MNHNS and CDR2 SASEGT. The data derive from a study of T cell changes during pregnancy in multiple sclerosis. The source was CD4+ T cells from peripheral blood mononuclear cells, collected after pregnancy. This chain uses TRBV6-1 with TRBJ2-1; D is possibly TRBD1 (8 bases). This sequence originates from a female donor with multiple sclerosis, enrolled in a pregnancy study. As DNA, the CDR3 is TGTGCCAGCAGTGGCCTCCGGACAGGGACTACAATTAGCTCCTACAATGAGCAGTTCTTC. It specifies CASSGLRTGTTISSYNEQFF.